These 30 T cell receptor beta chains came from one sample sequenced in a study of graft-versus-host responses after intestinal transplantation (dated by TCRdb to the early 2020s). The time point label corresponds to: cells obtained before transplantation from donor or recipient. Antigens for these TCRs are unknown. Libraries came from the immunoSEQ multiplex PCR assay. TCRdb mirrors the immuneACCESS table, restricted to in-frame sequences. Some clones are absent from its copies; in checked studies, under half trace to an unresolved V gene, and the reason for the others is unknown. Here the sample has 90,000 to 120,000 clones; over 80% occur a single time. The top ten clones comprise approximately 0.76% of the sample. Sequencing used unstimulated CD4+ T cells sorted from spleen or lymph node cells, obtained before transplant. The receptors come from a human donor who was the organ donor for an intestinal transplant.

The chain combines TRBV5-5 with TRBJ2-3; the D is unclear. V was cut by 5 bases and J by 0 bases, with 13 bases left in between. CDR3 length: 15 residues. CDR1 and CDR2 from the germline V gene are SGHKS and YYEKEE (reference sequence). The CDR3 nucleotides read TGTGCCAGCAGGCCAGTTTCTTCTAGCACAGATACGCAGTATTTT. It codes for CASRPVSSSTDTQYF. Using reference TRBV5-5 and TRBJ2-3 for the parts outside the CDR3, the full variable domain is DAGVTQSPTHLIKTRGQQVTLRCSPISGHKSVSWYQQVLGQGPQFIFQYYEKEERGRGNFPDRFSARQFPNYSSELNVNALLLGDSALYLCASRPVSSSTDTQYFGPGTRLTVL.

In this sample, this clone turned up once. The chain employs TRBV28 and TRBJ1-5; TRBD1 is a possible D gene (5 bases). V was pared by 6 bases and J by 2 bases, with 14 bases between. The germline gives CDR1 MDHEN, CDR2 SYDVKM. CDR3 size: 15 residues. CDR3 coding DNA: TGTGCCAGCAGCGTTCCCGGGGGTGGCAATCAGCCCCAGCATTTT. This encodes CASSVPGGGNQPQHF.

This chain connects TRBV7-3 to TRBJ2-3; D possibly uses TRBD1 or TRBD2 (5 bases each). The CDR3 is 17 amino acids. V shed 5 bases and J shed 2 bases, with 20 bases lying between them. Germline CDR1 SGHTA, CDR2 FQGTGA. The chain's CDR3 is CASSPRISRGDTDTQYF. The CDR3 region has the DNA TGTGCCAGCAGCCCTAGGATAAGTCGGGGCGACACAGATACGCAGTATTTT. The complete variable domain, with remaining parts taken from reference TRBV7-3 and TRBJ2-3, reads GAGVSQTPSNKVTEKGKYVELRCDPISGHTALYWYRQSLGQGPEFLIYFQGTGAADDSGLPNDRFFAVRPEGSVSTLKIQRTERGDSAVYLCASSPRISRGDTDTQYFGPGTRLTVL.

V usage is TRBV7-9 and J usage is TRBJ2-3, with D possibly matching TRBD2 (7 bases). The CDR3 is made up of 16 amino acids. CDR1 and CDR2 (germline): SEHNR, FQNEAQ (reference sequence). Trimming left V 3 bases short and J 5 bases short, with 18 bases between. The DNA for the CDR3 is TGTGCCAGCAGCTTTAGTTGGTGGGGGGGCCAAGATACGCAGTATTTT. Amino acids: CASSFSWWGGQDTQYF.

This clone showed up just a few times. This chain joins TRBV9 and TRBJ1-1; tentatively, D is TRBD1 (5 bases). This CDR3 contains 18 residues. Trimming removed 0 bases from V and 1 base from J, with 19 bases in between. Germline CDR1 reads SGDLS; CDR2 reads YYNGEE. The CDR3 DNA reads as TGTGCCAGCAGCGTAGTCGGGGCGAGGGGACCGTGGAACACTGAAGCTTTCTTT. Translation: CASSVVGARGPWNTEAFF.

The V gene is TRBV7-6, the J gene TRBJ2-7; TRBD1 agrees at 8 bases. V was pared by 3 bases and J by 2 bases, with 0 bases of the junction left unmatched. Germline V gives CDR1 SGHVS, CDR2 FNYEAQ. This CDR3 has 13 residues. CDR3 coding DNA: TGTGCCAGCAGCTTCAGGGGGCCCTACGAGCAGTACTTC. Translation gives CASSFRGPYEQYF.

This clone was detected only a few times. The J gene is TRBJ2-4, the V gene TRBV7-2; D gene unclear. Trimming pared 2 bases from V and 2 bases from J, leaving 10 bases between. This CDR3 has 15 amino acids. Germline values: CDR1 SGHTA, CDR2 FQGNSA. CDR3 in amino acids: CASSLYDGSKNIQYF. The CDR3 region has the DNA TGTGCCAGCAGCTTATATGACGGATCCAAAAACATTCAGTACTTC.

This clone was counted once. The chain is built from TRBV7-2 and TRBJ1-4; TRBD1 matches at 8 bases. Per the germline V gene, CDR1 is SGHTA and CDR2 is FQGNSA. Losses at the gene ends were 5 bases for V and 4 bases for J; bases not matched to a gene: 6. The CDR3 sequence is 15 residues long. This CDR3 reads CASSTRQGFNEKLFF. The CDR3, as DNA: TGTGCCAGCAGCACCCGACAGGGGTTTAATGAAAAACTGTTTTTT.

The chain couples TRBV9 to TRBJ1-5; a weak D match, TRBD1 (6 bases). CDR1 is SGDLS, CDR2 YYNGEE, per germline. The CDR3 extends over 13 amino acids. Trimming cost V 2 bases and J 7 bases, with 10 bases left between them. The CDR3 reads CASSVPRGQPQHF. The CDR3, as DNA: TGTGCCAGCAGCGTTCCCAGGGGCCAGCCCCAGCATTTT.

The V call is TRBV2, the J call TRBJ2-5; D tentatively fits TRBD1 or TRBD2 (5 bases each). This CDR3 comprises 14 residues. Deletions cut 6 bases from V and 2 bases from J, with 13 bases between. Germline values: CDR1 SNHLY, CDR2 FYNNEI. The CDR3 bases are TGTGCCAGCAGCCCCGGGACCCAACAAGAGACCCAGTACTTC. This codes for CASSPGTQQETQYF.

The chain combines TRBV5-4 with TRBJ1-4; 11 nucleotides agree with TRBD1. The length of the CDR3 is 14 residues. V dropped 0 bases and J dropped 15; count of bases not matched to a gene: 7. The germline V gene has CDR1 SGHNT and CDR2 YYREEE (reference sequence). CDR3 sequence (DNA): TGTGCCAGCAGCTTGGCCGGACAGGGGGCAAGGGTGTTTTTT. Encoded protein: CASSLAGQGARVFF.

This clone was detected a few times. This rearrangement joins TRBV18 to TRBJ1-2; tentatively, D is TRBD1 (6 bases). The CDR3 is 15 amino acids. From germline, CDR1 is KGHSH and CDR2 LQKENI. Trimming pared 0 bases from V and 5 bases from J, leaving 13 bases between. CDR3 sequence (DNA): TGTGCCAGCTCACCACCGCTCAGGGGCGCATATGGCTACACCTTC. Protein product: CASSPPLRGAYGYTF.

This clone occurred once. This chain uses TRBV6-5 with TRBJ1-5, with D possibly being TRBD1 (5 bases). Trimming took 5 bases from V and 5 from J, leaving 10 bases between them. Germline loops: CDR1 MNHEY, CDR2 SVGAGI. The CDR3 has 13 residues. This CDR3 is CASSVQGDQPQHF. The CDR3 DNA reads as TGTGCCAGCAGTGTTCAGGGAGATCAGCCCCAGCATTTT.

The chain carries TRBV7-2 and TRBJ1-4, with D possibly matching TRBD1 (6 bases). The CDR3 covers 16 residues. The germline V and J ends were trimmed by 4 bases and 6 bases, with 18 bases remaining between them. Germline V CDR1 and CDR2: SGHTA, FQGNSA. The CDR3 sequence: CASSSIRSGAYEKLFF. Here the CDR3 DNA reads TGTGCCAGCAGCTCAATTAGGTCGGGGGCCTATGAAAAACTGTTTTTT.

The chain is built from TRBV7-9 and TRBJ1-4, with 7 nucleotides matching TRBD1. The germline V gene has CDR1 SEHNR and CDR2 FQNEAQ (reference sequence). The CDR3 runs to 13 residues. V lost 3 bases and J lost 8; bases outside the gene matches: 3. CDR3 DNA sequence: TGTGCCAGCAGCTTCGACAGGGTGGAAAAACTGTTTTTT. Its protein product is CASSFDRVEKLFF.

The DNA of the CDR3 is TGTGCCTCCGGACAGTTTAGCAATCAGCCCCAGCATTTT. This gives the protein CASGQFSNQPQHF. The chain is built from TRBV19 and TRBJ1-5; the D gene is possibly TRBD1 (6 bases). Between the trimmed V and J ends, which lost 11 bases and 0 bases, there was a span of 11 bases. The CDR3 runs to 13 residues. From germline, CDR1 is LNHDA and CDR2 SQIVND (reference sequence).

The rearrangement uses TRBV7-3 and TRBJ2-5; D is possibly TRBD1 (6 bases). The tail of the sequence fits TRBJ2-7 better, so the J call may be wrong. This CDR3 region has 13 residues. Germline-derived CDR1 and CDR2 are SGHTA and FQGTGA. CDR3 sequence reads: CASSLGHSYEQYF. CDR3 sequence (DNA): TGTGCCAGCAGCTTGGGACACTCCTACGAGCAGTACTTC.

The DNA for the CDR3 is TGTCCTGGGAGCGCGGGGGGGTTGGAGGAAAGGAACACTGAAGCTTTCTTT. Its translation is CPGSAGGLEERNTEAFF. The chain recombines TRBV22-1 with TRBJ1-1. TRBV22-1 represents a pseudogene. This CDR3 is 17 amino acids long.

The chain joins TRBV20-1 to TRBJ2-1; D not certain. From germline, CDR1 is DFQATT and CDR2 SNEGSKA (reference sequence). The CDR3 has 11 amino acids. Trimming pared 4 bases from V and 9 bases from J, leaving 10 bases between. The CDR3 reads CSATSPGEQFF. In nucleotides, the CDR3 is TGCAGTGCTACCTCCCCCGGTGAGCAGTTCTTC.

The chain carries TRBV9 and TRBJ2-5; tentatively, D is TRBD2 (5 bases). The CDR3 totals 15 residues. CDR1 SGDLS and CDR2 YYNGEE come from the germline V gene. Trimming cost V 4 bases and J 5 bases, with 18 bases left between them. As DNA, the CDR3 is TGTGCCAGCAGCAGATCCTTGACTACCACGGAGACCCAGTACTTC. It encodes CASSRSLTTTETQYF.

V and J are TRBV2 and TRBJ1-2; 9 positions agree with TRBD1. The CDR3 runs 14 residues. V dropped 9 bases and J dropped 4; count of bases not matched to a gene: 9. Germline CDR1 is SNHLY and CDR2 is FYNNEI. DNA for the CDR3: TGTGCCAGTATACAGGGGGCGCAAGCCTATGGCTACACCTTC. Translation: CASIQGAQAYGYTF.

This chain links TRBV6-5 with TRBJ2-7; 9 positions match TRBD2. Unmatched junction bases numbered 8, after V lost 6 bases and J lost 2 bases. Germline CDR1 MNHEY, CDR2 SVGAGI. The CDR3 is made up of 15 amino acids. In DNA, the CDR3 is TGTGCCAGCAGCCACCCCGTAGCGGGAGCCTACGAGCAGTACTTC. This codes for CASSHPVAGAYEQYF.

The chain joins TRBV2 to TRBJ2-1; D may be TRBD1 (5 bases). This CDR3 spans 13 amino acids. The germline CDR1 and CDR2 sequences are SNHLY and FYNNEI. Trimming stripped 4 bases from V and 4 bases from J, with 8 bases between. This chain's CDR3 is CASSGQLYNEQFF. The CDR3 nucleotides are TGTGCCAGCAGTGGACAGCTGTACAATGAGCAGTTCTTC.

This clone was observed a few times. The chain uses TRBV6-1 and TRBJ1-5; no firm D call. The germline V and J ends were trimmed by 5 bases and 1 base, with 0 bases remaining between them. This CDR3 has 11 amino acids. Germline V CDR1 and CDR2: MNHNS, SASEGT. The CDR3, as DNA: TGTGCCAGCAGTAGCAATCAGCCCCAGCATTTT. Its protein product is CASSSNQPQHF.

V usage is TRBV6-5 and J usage is TRBJ2-1; D not resolved. The CDR3 contains 14 residues. Trimming shortened V by 4 bases and J by 4 bases, and 11 bases separated the two germline ends. Germline CDR1 MNHEY, CDR2 SVGAGI. CDR3 nucleotides: TGTGCCAGCAGTTCCTCCCCAAAGTACAATGAGCAGTTCTTC. It is translated as CASSSSPKYNEQFF.

The rearrangement joins TRBV4-1 to TRBJ2-5, with 12 bases fitting TRBD2. Per germline, CDR1 MGHRA and CDR2 YSYEKL. This CDR3 region has 16 residues. V shed 0 bases, J shed 4 bases, and the junction held 3 bases outside the gene matches. CDR3 nucleotide sequence: TGCGCCAGCAGCCAAGATTCGACTAGCGGGAGAGAGACCCAGTACTTC. Amino acid sequence: CASSQDSTSGRETQYF.

This CDR3 reads CASSVDSYGYTF. For the CDR3, the DNA is TGTGCCAGCAGTGTGGACAGCTATGGCTACACCTTC. The rearrangement links TRBV2 to TRBJ1-2; D may be TRBD1 (6 bases). The CDR3 extends over 12 amino acids. From germline, CDR1 is SNHLY and CDR2 FYNNEI. With 4 bases removed from V and 4 bases from J, the gap between germline ends came to 7 bases.

Details on this clone: This CDR3 is also generated by other DNA sequences in the sample. The V gene is TRBV5-4, the J gene TRBJ2-3; 10 positions agree with TRBD1. Per the germline V gene, CDR1 is SGHNT and CDR2 is YYREEE (reference sequence). With 4 bases clipped from V and 3 bases from J, the junction kept 5 bases outside the gene matches. This CDR3 contains 15 residues. Here the CDR3 reads CASSPPGQGTDTQYF. The DNA of the CDR3 is TGTGCCAGCAGCCCCCCGGGACAGGGGACAGATACGCAGTATTTT.

The gene calls are TRBV4-1 and TRBJ1-5; D gene ambiguous. Trimming left V 1 base short and J 5 bases short, with 9 bases between. In germline, CDR1 is MGHRA, CDR2 YSYEKL. CDR3 size: 14 residues. The CDR3 nucleotides are TGCGCCAGCAGCCAAGGGGTGGTATATCAGCCCCAGCATTTT. Its protein is CASSQGVVYQPQHF.

The chain employs TRBV19 and TRBJ2-5; no clear D gene. This CDR3 spans 14 amino acids. V was shortened by 5 bases and J by 7 bases, with 17 bases between the two germline ends. Germline V lookup: CDR1 LNHDA, CDR2 SQIVND (reference sequence). Here the CDR3 reads CASSYAADVGTQYF. DNA of the CDR3: TGTGCCAGTAGTTACGCTGCCGATGTCGGGACCCAGTACTTC. Combining the CDR3 with reference TRBV19 and TRBJ2-5 gives the whole variable domain DGGITQSPKYLFRKEGQNVTLSCEQNLNHDAMYWYRQDPGQGLRLIYYSQIVNDFQKGDIAEGYSVSREKKESFPLTVTSAQKNPTAFYLCASSYAADVGTQYFGPGTRLLVL.